The clone carrying this T cell receptor beta chain was counted between two and nine times. Its antigen remains unidentified. V was clipped by 3 bases and J by 8 bases; unmatched bases: 2. This CDR3 comprises 13 residues. Germline CDR1 SGHDT, CDR2 YYEEEE. The data belong to a study of beta chain features in type 1 diabetes. The study, taken as a whole, reports: At VDJ recombination sites, type 1 diabetes patients had fewer insertions and more deleted nucleotides. For Type 1 diabetes patients, all four CD4+ subsets carried TCRB CDR3s that were moderately but significantly shorter.

TCRB transcripts that were expressed got sequenced, as all of the isolated RNA had been reverse transcribed. Clones were sequenced by immunoSEQ multiplex PCR, and TCRdb holds only the in-frame ones, with some missing. This table has 300,000 or so clones, 13% to 15% appearing once. Sampling consisted of one heparinised blood draw per donor, averaging around 110 mL. CD4+ cells of the naive, central memory, regulatory and stem cell-like memory types were sorted via CD45RO/CCR7/CD25/CD127/CD95/CD27. This sequence originates from a young man with type 1 diabetes. The rearrangement uses TRBV5-6 and TRBJ2-1; 10 bases match TRBD1. Specimen: naive CD4+ T cells from blood. The CDR3 bases are TGTGCCAGCAGCTGGGACAGGGGCGATGAGCAGTTCTTC. Translation: CASSWDRGDEQFF.